Below, 18 T cell receptor beta chains from the same sample are listed, as sequenced in a study of blood T cells in healthy people across ages. Primed by a sample-barcoded 5' primer and a J-beta primer mix, a second PCR proceeded for roughly 7 to 11 cycles. TCRdb ran MiXCR on the 5' RACE reads and lists one entry per CDR3 protein. The sample consists of about 640,000 distinct CDR3 sequences, approximately 30% of them appearing once. Sequenced sample: blood. These receptors originate from a woman of 80 years or more in good health.

This clonotype has at least ten counts. V gene TRBV29-1 combines with J gene TRBJ2-3; TRBD1 matches 9 bases. The CDR3 has 14 amino acids. V lost 2 bases, J lost 3 bases, and 3 bases stayed unmatched. Per germline, CDR1 SQVTM and CDR2 ANQGSEA. For the CDR3, the DNA is TGCAGCGTTGAATGGGGACAGGGAACAGATACGCAGTATTTT. Residues: CSVEWGQGTDTQYF.

The rearrangement uses TRBV28 and TRBJ2-2; the D is unclear. CDR1 and CDR2 (germline): MDHEN, SYDVKM. V lost 5 bases and J lost 0, with 7 bases in between. The CDR3 sequence is 14 residues long. CDR3 bases: TGTGCCAGCAGTCATGGGTCGAACACCGGGGAGCTGTTTTTT. Protein sequence: CASSHGSNTGELFF.

This rearrangement joins TRBV7-6 to TRBJ2-1; D may be TRBD2 (5 bases). The tail of the sequence fits TRBJ2-7 better, so the J call may be wrong. The CDR3 has 15 residues. The V gene's germline CDR1 is SGHVS and CDR2 FNYEAQ. CDR3 nucleotide sequence: TGTGCCAGCAGTGTCCTTAGGACTCGGTACAATGAGCAGTACTTC. The encoded protein is CASSVLRTRYNEQYF.

As concerns this clonotype: A much larger clonotype is one base distant, so this may be a read error. This chain connects TRBV6-1 to TRBJ2-1; 7 bases match TRBD2. This CDR3 is built from 15 residues. From germline, CDR1 is MNHNS and CDR2 SASEGT. Germline trimming cut 2 bases from V and 5 bases from J; bases unmatched to any gene: 6. CDR3: CASSERRGNNNEQFF. The DNA of the CDR3 is TGTGCCAGCAGTGAACGGCGGGGGAACAACAATGAGCAGTTCTTC.

This clonotype was counted many times. This sequence joins TRBV6-5 and TRBJ2-5; 7 nucleotides agree with TRBD2. Germline V gene data show CDR1 as MNHEY and CDR2 as SVGAGI. The CDR3 loop spans 17 amino acids. The V and J ends lost 0 bases and 5 bases, in that order; junction bases with no gene match: 12. The CDR3 DNA reads TGTGCCAGCAGTTACTCGAGAATTTTGGGGGGGGGTGAGACCCAGTACTTC. It specifies CASSYSRILGGGETQYF.

This clonotype was detected ten times or more. V usage is TRBV6-1 and J usage is TRBJ2-7, with D possibly matching TRBD1 (6 bases). V lost 3 bases and J lost 2, with 17 bases in between. The CDR3 sequence is 16 residues long. The germline CDR1 and CDR2 sequences are MNHNS and SASEGT. The CDR3 loop reads CASSDLPGQPTYEQYF. CDR3 sequence (DNA): TGTGCCAGCAGTGATTTGCCTGGACAGCCGACCTACGAGCAGTACTTC.

In its sample, this clonotype was seen a few times. The chain links TRBV5-1 to TRBJ1-5; tentative D call: TRBD1 (6 bases). This CDR3 has 14 residues. V gave up 2 bases and J gave up 6 bases, with 12 bases separating them. Germline V gives CDR1 SGHRS, CDR2 YFSETQ. Here the CDR3 reads CASSLQGGSQPQHF. CDR3 coding DNA: TGCGCCAGCAGCTTACAGGGAGGTAGTCAGCCCCAGCATTTT.

The sample holds many counts of this clonotype. This may stem from a read error, because a much larger clone lies one nucleotide away. The J gene is TRBJ2-7, the V gene TRBV30; weak D call: TRBD2 (6 bases). The CDR3 totals 13 residues. The germline V gene has CDR1 GTSNPN and CDR2 SVGIG (reference sequence). V lost 2 bases and J lost 4, with 12 bases in between. CDR3: CAWSRQGGYEQYF. The CDR3 DNA is TGTGCCTGGAGTCGGCAGGGAGGTTACGAGCAGTACTTC.

This clonotype appeared many times. J is TRBJ2-1 and V is TRBV6-1; D possibly corresponds to TRBD2 (7 bases). The CDR3 runs to 16 residues. The germline gives CDR1 MNHNS, CDR2 SASEGT. Trimming took 1 base from V and 7 from J, leaving 17 bases between them. The DNA for the CDR3 is TGTGCCAGCAGTGAAGGCTTCGGAGGGGGGGTTAATGAGCAGTTCTTC. It specifies CASSEGFGGGVNEQFF.

This clonotype came up many times. The J gene is TRBJ1-4, the V gene TRBV7-3, with D possibly TRBD1 on 6 matching bases. Germline-derived CDR1 and CDR2 are SGHTA and FQGTGA. This CDR3 has 15 residues. The germline V and J ends were trimmed by 5 bases and 7 bases, with 17 bases remaining between them. CDR3: CASSPSGGDSEKLFF. The CDR3 coding sequence is TGTGCCAGCAGCCCCTCCGGGGGCGATAGTGAAAAACTGTTTTTT.

This clonotype appeared many times. This sequence joins TRBV4-1 and TRBJ2-7; 8 bases fit TRBD2. After removal of 0 bases from V and 2 bases from J, the junction contained 6 bases not matched to a gene. Germline V gene data show CDR1 as MGHRA and CDR2 as YSYEKL. This CDR3 contains 16 residues. CDR3 sequence reads: CASSQDSAGDPYEQYF. The CDR3 nucleotides are TGCGCCAGCAGCCAAGACTCAGCGGGGGATCCCTACGAGCAGTACTTC.

The V and J genes are TRBV2 and TRBJ1-1; the D is unclear. Looked up from germline, CDR1 is SNHLY and CDR2 is FYNNEI. The CDR3 spans 12 residues. V was cut by 3 bases and J by 11 bases, with 13 bases left in between. CDR3 region: CASSDPSLGAFF. The CDR3 DNA reads TGTGCCAGCAGTGACCCTTCGCTGGGGGCTTTCTTT.

This clonotype was counted many times. This chain links TRBV20-1 with TRBJ2-5; TRBD1 matches at 9 bases. Germline V CDR1 and CDR2: DFQATT, SNEGSKA (reference sequence). This CDR3 comprises 13 residues. The trim removed 4 bases at V and 5 bases at J, leaving 5 bases unmatched. The DNA of the CDR3 is TGCAGTGCTATACAGGGGGCATGGGAGACCCAGTACTTC. The encoded protein is CSAIQGAWETQYF.

This clonotype appeared a few times. With a much larger clone just one base away, this may be a read error. The rearrangement uses TRBV10-3 and TRBJ2-7; a weak D match, TRBD1 (5 bases). Trimming pared 6 bases from V and 7 bases from J, leaving 19 bases between. CDR1 and CDR2 (germline): ENHRY, SYGVKD. CDR3 length: 14 residues. CDR3 in amino acids: CAIREDRLYNEQYF. The CDR3 bases are TGTGCCATCAGGGAAGACAGATTATACAATGAGCAGTACTTC.

For this clonotype: A read error may be the cause here, since a much bigger clone is one base away. The CDR3 sequence is CASRGQGYNEQYF. The CDR3 nucleotides are TGTGCCAGCAGGGGACAGGGTTACAATGAGCAGTACTTC. V usage is TRBV6-5 and J usage is TRBJ2-5, with 9 bases that match TRBD1. Germline V gene lookup returns CDR1 MNHEY and CDR2 SVGAGI. CDR3 length: 13 amino acids. With V trimmed by 6 bases and J by 11 bases, 10 bases remained unmatched.

A note on this clonotype: A much larger clone lies one base from this, so it may be a read error. The chain links TRBV7-9 to TRBJ2-3; the D is unclear. The germline V gene has CDR1 SEHNR and CDR2 FQNEAQ (reference sequence). This CDR3 region has 15 residues. This CDR3 reads CVSSLQAQPTDTQYF. CDR3 nucleotides: TGTGTCAGCAGCTTACAAGCACAGCCCACAGATACGCAGTATTTT.

Ten or more counts support this clonotype. The chain carries TRBV7-8 and TRBJ2-3, with D unclear. Trimming took 0 bases from V and 6 from J, leaving 7 bases between them. Germline-derived CDR1 and CDR2 are SGHVS and FQNEAQ. The CDR3 is 13 amino acids. The CDR3 nucleotides read TGTGCCAGCAGCTTAGCTCGTCGTGATACGCAGTATTTT. Amino acids: CASSLARRDTQYF.

There are many counts of this clonotype. The chain links TRBV12-5 to TRBJ1-2; D uncertain. This CDR3 region has 12 residues. V lost 5 bases and J 5 bases, leaving 9 bases between the germline ends. CDR1 and CDR2 from the germline V gene are LGHNT and FRNRAP. CDR3 region: CASGVGEYGYTF. In DNA, the CDR3 is TGTGCTAGTGGTGTGGGCGAATATGGCTACACCTTC.